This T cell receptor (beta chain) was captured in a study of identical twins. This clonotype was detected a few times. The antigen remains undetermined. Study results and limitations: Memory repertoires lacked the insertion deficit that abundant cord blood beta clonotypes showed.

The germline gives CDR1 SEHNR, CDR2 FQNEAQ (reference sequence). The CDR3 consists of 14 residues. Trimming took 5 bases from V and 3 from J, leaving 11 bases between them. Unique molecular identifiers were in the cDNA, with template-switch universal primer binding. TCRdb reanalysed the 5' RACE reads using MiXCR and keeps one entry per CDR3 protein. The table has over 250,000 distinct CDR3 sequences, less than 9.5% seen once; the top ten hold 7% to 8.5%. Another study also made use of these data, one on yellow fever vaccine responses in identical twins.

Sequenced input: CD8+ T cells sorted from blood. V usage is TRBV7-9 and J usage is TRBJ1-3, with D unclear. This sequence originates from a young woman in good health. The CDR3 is CASSPPWGGNTIYF. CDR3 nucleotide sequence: TGTGCCAGCAGCCCACCCTGGGGTGGAAACACCATATATTTT.